These 8 T cell receptor beta chains were all obtained from the same sample, sequenced in a study of blood T cells in healthy people across ages. It was with a sample-barcoded 5' primer and a J-beta primer mix that a second PCR of roughly 7 to 11 cycles was run. From the 5' RACE reads, TCRdb called clonotypes with MiXCR, one entry per CDR3 protein. The sample has 2 million or so distinct CDR3 sequences; about 49% are singletons. The material sequenced was blood. The receptor set was obtained from a woman aged 40 to 50 in good health.

About this clonotype itself: Relative to the germline gene, one junction end is altered; a read error may explain this. This rearrangement joins TRBV7-2 to TRBJ2-3; weak D call: TRBD2 (5 bases). The CDR3 sequence is 16 residues long. From germline, CDR1 is SGHTA and CDR2 FQGNSA. The CDR3 protein is CASSPGRGFGTDAQYF. CDR3 nucleotide sequence: TGTGCCAGCAGCCCAGGCAGAGGGTTTGGCACAGATGCGCAGTATTTT. Together with reference TRBV7-2 and TRBJ2-3, the CDR3 gives the full variable domain: GAGVSQSPSNKVTEKGKDVELRCDPISGHTALYWYRQSLGQGLEFLIYFQGNSAPDKSGLPSDRFSAERTGGSVSTLTIQRTQQEDSAVYLCASSPGRGFGTDAQYFGPGTRLTVL.

This clonotype was observed a handful of times. The J gene is TRBJ2-3, the V gene TRBV4-1; D assignment may be TRBD1 or TRBD2 (6 bases each). The V gene lost 0 bases and the J gene lost 4 bases, with 11 bases spanning the gap. Looked up from germline, CDR1 is MGHRA and CDR2 is YSYEKL. This CDR3 spans 15 amino acids. CDR3 loop: CASSQDRGTSDTQYF. The CDR3, as DNA: TGCGCCAGCAGCCAAGATAGGGGGACTTCAGATACGCAGTATTTT.

This rearrangement joins TRBV27 to TRBJ1-4; 11 nucleotides line up with TRBD1. J gave up 7 bases and V 4 bases, and 5 bases lay outside the gene matches. There are 15 residues in the CDR3. Germline loops: CDR1 MNHEY, CDR2 SMNVEV (reference sequence). CDR3 in amino acids: CASSSSGTGGEKLFF. Here the CDR3 DNA reads TGTGCCAGCAGTTCCTCCGGGACAGGGGGTGAAAAACTGTTTTTT.

This clonotype turned up a few times. CDR3 DNA sequence: TGTGCCAGCAGCGCCAGACAGGAAACTAACTATGGCTACACCTTC. It is translated as CASSARQETNYGYTF. The gene calls are TRBV7-2 and TRBJ1-2, with a tentative D call TRBD1 (6 bases). This CDR3 comprises 15 residues. Germline assignment: CDR1 SGHTA and CDR2 FQGNSA. Trimming took 5 bases from V and 0 from J, leaving 13 bases between them.

V and J are TRBV20-1 and TRBJ2-7; the match to TRBD2 covers 13 bases. Germline trimming cut 6 bases from V and 4 bases from J; bases unmatched to any gene: 9. The CDR3 is 15 amino acids. The V gene's germline CDR1 is DFQATT and CDR2 SNEGSKA (reference sequence). CDR3 protein: CSAPRTSGGGYEQYF. The CDR3 coding sequence is TGCAGTGCCCCTCGGACTAGCGGGGGTGGGTACGAGCAGTACTTC.

V usage is TRBV6-5 and J usage is TRBJ2-1; weak D call: TRBD2 (6 bases). The CDR3 loop spans 11 amino acids. Germline V gives CDR1 MNHEY, CDR2 SVGAGI. The ends were cut back, 7 bases at V and 12 bases at J, with 13 bases in the middle. The CDR3 DNA follows: TGTGCCAGCACCCAGGGACTGGGGCAGTTCTTC. Amino acids: CASTQGLGQFF.

The chain uses TRBV11-2 and TRBJ1-2, with 12 bases fitting TRBD1. The CDR3 sequence is 15 residues long. The J segment lost 6 bases and the V segment lost 6 bases, leaving 8 bases of the junction unmatched. Germline values: CDR1 SGHAT, CDR2 FQNNGV. As DNA, the CDR3 is TGTGCCAGCAGAGTGACCGGGACAGGGGGCGATGGCTACACCTTC. Residues: CASRVTGTGGDGYTF. The complete variable domain, with remaining parts taken from reference TRBV11-2 and TRBJ1-2, reads EAGVAQSPRYKIIEKRQSVAFWCNPISGHATLYWYQQILGQGPKLLIQFQNNGVVDDSQLPKDRFSAERLKGVDSTLKIQPAKLEDSAVYLCASRVTGTGGDGYTFGSGTRLTVV.

The V call is TRBV20-1, the J call TRBJ2-1, with TRBD2 identical over 7 bases. V was pared by 0 bases and J by 5 bases, with 4 bases of the junction left unmatched. The CDR3 is 14 residues long. Germline CDR1 reads DFQATT; CDR2 reads SNEGSKA (reference sequence). The CDR3 reads CSARDGLADNEQFF. The CDR3 coding sequence is TGCAGTGCTAGAGATGGGCTAGCGGACAATGAGCAGTTCTTC.